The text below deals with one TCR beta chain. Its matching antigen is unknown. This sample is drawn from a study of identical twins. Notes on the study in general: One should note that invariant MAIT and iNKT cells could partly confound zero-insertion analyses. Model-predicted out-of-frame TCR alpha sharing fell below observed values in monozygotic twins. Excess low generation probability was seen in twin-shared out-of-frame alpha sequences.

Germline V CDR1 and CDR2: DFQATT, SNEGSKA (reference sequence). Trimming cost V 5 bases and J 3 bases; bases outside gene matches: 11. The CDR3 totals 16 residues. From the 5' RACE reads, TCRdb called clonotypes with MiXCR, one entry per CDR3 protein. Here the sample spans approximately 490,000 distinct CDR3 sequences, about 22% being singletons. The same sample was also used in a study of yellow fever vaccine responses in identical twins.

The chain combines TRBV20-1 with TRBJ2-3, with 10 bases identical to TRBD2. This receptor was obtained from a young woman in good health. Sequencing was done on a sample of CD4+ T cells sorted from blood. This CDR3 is CSALASGRFGTDTQYF. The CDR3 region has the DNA TGCAGTGCTTTGGCTAGCGGGAGATTCGGTACAGATACGCAGTATTTT.